This TCR beta chain was recorded in a study of cytomegalovirus exposure and HLA in healthy donors. Study overall: Early on, a data release was issued that held 80 million to 90 million unique TCRs from HLA-typed donors. General observations from the study: A link between a missense DCLRE1C variant and TCR beta V- and J-gene trimming emerged from a later analysis. Within the data, a cluster of highly shared sequence variants was likely a sequencing artifact.

PCR was performed using 60 Vbeta and 13 Jbeta primers. How the authors handled the data: Later work found about 80 million unique TCR beta chains, with around 10 million shared. The assay was immunoSEQ multiplex PCR, and TCRdb's table has in-frame clones only and misses some. V and J calls and clone size are those listed in that table; D and trimming were worked out from the DNA. The profile shows 150,000 to 200,000 clones, about 80% of them singletons. As for this clone: Its specificity is unknown.

The CDR3 runs to 16 residues. J gave up 0 bases and V 5 bases, and 1 base lay outside the gene matches. The germline gives CDR1 SGHVS, CDR2 FNYEAQ. V usage is TRBV7-6 and J usage is TRBJ2-1, with 13 bases that match TRBD2. What was sequenced was PBMCs. The sequence was collected from a woman aged 40-49 years in good health and CMV-seronegative. The CDR3 DNA sequence: TGTGCCAGCAGCCGGACTAGCGGGAGCTCCTACAATGAGCAGTTCTTC. This gives the protein CASSRTSGSSYNEQFF.